This entry features one T cell receptor beta chain sequence. Then a second PCR, running about 7 to 11 cycles, was carried out with a sample-barcoded 5' primer and a J-beta primer mix. TCRdb passed the 5' RACE reads through MiXCR, listing each CDR3 protein once. Altogether 730,000 or so distinct CDR3 sequences are present, over 40% being singletons, with the ten largest covering about 32%. The data belong to a study of blood T cells in healthy people across ages. Study as a whole: About one barcoded beta molecule per two T cells came from capture by template switching.

Samples each yielded at least 6 micrograms of total RNA. The sequenced material came from blood. This clonotype originated in an elderly man in good health.

CDR3 loop: CSALEDVTNEQFF. In nucleotides, the CDR3 is TGCAGTGCCTTAGAAGACGTAACCAATGAGCAGTTCTTC. The chain couples TRBV20-1 to TRBJ2-1; D remains ambiguous. The V end was cut by 6 bases, the J end by 6 bases, with 15 bases between. The germline V gene encodes CDR1 DFQATT and CDR2 SNEGSKA (reference sequence). The CDR3 is 13 residues long.